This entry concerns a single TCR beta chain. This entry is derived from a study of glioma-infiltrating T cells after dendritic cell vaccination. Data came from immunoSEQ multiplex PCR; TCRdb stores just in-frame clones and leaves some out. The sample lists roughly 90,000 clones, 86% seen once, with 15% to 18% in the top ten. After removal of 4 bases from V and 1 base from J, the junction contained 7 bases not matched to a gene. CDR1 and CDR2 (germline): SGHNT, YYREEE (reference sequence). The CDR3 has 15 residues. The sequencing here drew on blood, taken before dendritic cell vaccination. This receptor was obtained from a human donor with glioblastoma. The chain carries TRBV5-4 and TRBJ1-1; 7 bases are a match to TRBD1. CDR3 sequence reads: CASSPQGLGNTEAFF. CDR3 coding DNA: TGTGCCAGCAGCCCACAGGGGCTGGGGAACACTGAAGCTTTCTTT.